The 6 T cell receptor beta chains in this list originate from one sample, sequenced in a study of CD8 T cells in Susac syndrome. With random hexamers, reverse transcription was performed on about 0.5 to 1 ug of RNA. MiXCR was run by TCRdb on the immunoSEQ multiplex PCR reads, yielding one entry per CDR3 protein. This table holds about 120,000 distinct CDR3 sequences, nearly 96% found once. The sample consisted of CD4+ T cells from PBMCs. These receptors were collected from a human donor with Susac syndrome.

The chain couples TRBV18 to TRBJ2-5; 8 bases line up with TRBD1. Germline CDR1 KGHSH, CDR2 LQKENI. V lost 3 bases and J lost 4; bases outside the gene matches: 4. The CDR3 has 14 residues. Here the CDR3 DNA reads TGTGCCAGCTCACCGGGCAGGGGGCCAGAGACCCAGTACTTC. Its protein product is CASSPGRGPETQYF.

CDR3 sequence reads: CASSPRATQTYEQYF. Written as DNA, the CDR3 is TGTGCCAGCTCACCACGCGCGACTCAGACCTACGAGCAGTACTTC. The V and J genes are TRBV18 and TRBJ2-7; no firm D call. Germline CDR1 reads KGHSH; CDR2 reads LQKENI. Trimming removed 1 base from V and 2 bases from J, with 12 bases in between. The CDR3 is made up of 15 amino acids.

The chain uses TRBV7-2 and TRBJ2-7; 9 bases are a match to TRBD2. Per germline, CDR1 SGHTA and CDR2 FQGNSA. The CDR3 extends over 15 amino acids. V dropped 1 base and J dropped 3; count of bases not matched to a gene: 4. CDR3: CASSLGSGSIYEQYF. The CDR3 bases are TGTGCCAGCAGCTTAGGTAGCGGGAGTATCTACGAGCAGTACTTC.

The chain is built from TRBV5-1 and TRBJ1-1; D remains ambiguous. The V end lost 0 bases, the J end lost 5 bases, and 11 bases lay between the germline ends. This CDR3 spans 14 amino acids. Germline V CDR1 and CDR2: SGHRS, YFSETQ. In nucleotides, the CDR3 is TGCGCCAGCAGCTTGGGGGCCTCTATAACTGAAGCTTTCTTT. It specifies CASSLGASITEAFF.

This chain uses TRBV20-1 with TRBJ2-1; 8 bases match TRBD2. The junction had 6 bases not matched to a gene; V was cut back by 3 bases and J by 5 bases. CDR3 length: 14 residues. Germline V gene lookup returns CDR1 DFQATT and CDR2 SNEGSKA (reference sequence). CDR3 DNA sequence: TGCAGTGCTAGCGCGGGAGGAAGCGACAATGAGCAGTTCTTC. Amino acids: CSASAGGSDNEQFF.

This chain joins TRBV15 and TRBJ2-1; 16 bases map to TRBD2. The J segment lost 2 bases and the V segment lost 5 bases, leaving 3 bases of the junction unmatched. The germline V gene encodes CDR1 LNHNV and CDR2 YYDKDF (reference sequence). This CDR3 is built from 17 residues. CDR3 bases: TGTGCCACCAGCGGGGGACTAGCGGGAGGGACCTACAATGAGCAGTTCTTC. Amino acid sequence: CATSGGLAGGTYNEQFF.